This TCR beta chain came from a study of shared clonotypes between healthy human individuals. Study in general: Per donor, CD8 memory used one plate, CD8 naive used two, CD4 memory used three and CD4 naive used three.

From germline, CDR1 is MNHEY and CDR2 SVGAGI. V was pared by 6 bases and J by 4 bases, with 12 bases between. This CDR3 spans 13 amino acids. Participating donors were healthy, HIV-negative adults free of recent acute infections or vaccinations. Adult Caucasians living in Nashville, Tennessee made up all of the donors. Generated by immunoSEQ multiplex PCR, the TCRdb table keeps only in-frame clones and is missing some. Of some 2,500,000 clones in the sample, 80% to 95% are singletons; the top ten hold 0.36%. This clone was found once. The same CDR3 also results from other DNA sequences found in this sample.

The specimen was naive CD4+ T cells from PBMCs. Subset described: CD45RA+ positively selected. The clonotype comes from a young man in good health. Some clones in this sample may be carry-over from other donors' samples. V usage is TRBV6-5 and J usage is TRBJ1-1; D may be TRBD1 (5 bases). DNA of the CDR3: TGTGCCAGCAGCCGACTGGGGGGCACTGAAGCTTTCTTT. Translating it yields CASSRLGGTEAFF.